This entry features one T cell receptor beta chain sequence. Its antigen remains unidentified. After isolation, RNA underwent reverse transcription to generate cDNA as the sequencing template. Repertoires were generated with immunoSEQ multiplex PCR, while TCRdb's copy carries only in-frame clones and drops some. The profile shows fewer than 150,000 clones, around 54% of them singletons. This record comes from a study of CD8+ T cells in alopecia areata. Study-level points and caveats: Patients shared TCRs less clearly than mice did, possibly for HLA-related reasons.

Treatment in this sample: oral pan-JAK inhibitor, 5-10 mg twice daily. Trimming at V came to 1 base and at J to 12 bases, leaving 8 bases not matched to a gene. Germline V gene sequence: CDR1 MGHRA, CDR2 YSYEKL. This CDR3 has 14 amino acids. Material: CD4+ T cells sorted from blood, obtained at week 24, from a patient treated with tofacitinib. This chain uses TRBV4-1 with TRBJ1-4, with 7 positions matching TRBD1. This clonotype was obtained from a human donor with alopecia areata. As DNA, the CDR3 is TGCGCCAGCAGCCAAGCGGAGGGGGCGCGAGAACTGTTTTTT. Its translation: CASSQAEGARELFF.